The sequence of this T cell receptor beta chain was determined in a study of CD8+ T cells in alopecia areata. Study-wide results and caveats: On tofacitinib, scalp clonality and expanded CD8+ clones among top 100 fell significantly. The study found that many expanded lesional clones persisted in scalp and blood during tofacitinib. Clonality exceeded that of normal scalp in lesional scalp, most notably in alopecia totalis/universalis.

The sample holds a few counts of this clone. The target antigen is unknown. This CDR3 has 10 amino acids. The V end was cut by 3 bases, the J end by 5 bases, with 4 bases between. The germline CDR1 and CDR2 sequences are SQVTM and ANQGSEA. Treatment in this sample: oral pan-JAK inhibitor, 5-10 mg twice daily. Alopecia areata patients had lesional scalp punch biopsies and peripheral blood taken from them. cDNA reverse transcribed from extracted RNA served as the sequencing template. The assay was immunoSEQ multiplex PCR, and TCRdb's table has in-frame clones only and misses some. The data hold a few hundred thousand clones, with 30% to 40% observed a single time.

The sequence derives from a human donor with alopecia areata. The sample in question was CD4+ T cells sorted from blood, obtained at approximately week 34, from a patient treated with tofacitinib. This sequence joins TRBV29-1 and TRBJ2-5; D remains unclear. CDR3 sequence (DNA): TGCAGCGTTGAGGGGGAGACCCAGTACTTC. It specifies CSVEGETQYF.